Each of the 25 T cell receptor beta chains below was sequenced from the same sample in a study of blood T cell repertoires in COVID-19. Profiling relied on immunoSEQ multiplex PCR, and the TCRdb table lists in-frame clones only, not all of them. The data show some 150,000 clones, with more than 65% seen just once and about 8% held by the top ten. The material sequenced was peripheral blood. The receptors derive from a human donor in a cohort sampled during active COVID-19.

This chain joins TRBV5-6 and TRBJ1-5; D is unclear. CDR1 is SGHDT, CDR2 YYEEEE, per germline. Trimming shortened V by 0 bases and J by 1 base, and 14 bases separated the two germline ends. This CDR3 comprises 17 residues. The CDR3 sequence is CASSLGPSLRSNQPQHF. The CDR3 DNA is TGTGCCAGCAGCTTGGGGCCAAGCCTCAGGAGCAATCAGCCCCAGCATTTT.

The chain recombines TRBV6-5 with TRBJ1-1; 8 bases map to TRBD1. The V segment lost 0 bases and the J segment 8 bases; nucleotides outside the gene matches: 8. Per the germline V gene, CDR1 is MNHEY and CDR2 is SVGAGI. The CDR3 length is 15 residues. CDR3 amino acids: CASSYSTGDLREAFF. Here the CDR3 DNA reads TGTGCCAGCAGTTACTCGACAGGGGACCTACGAGAAGCTTTCTTT.

The chain recombines TRBV5-1 with TRBJ2-2; the D gene is possibly TRBD1 (6 bases). The V end lost 3 bases, the J end lost 8 bases, and 14 bases lay between the germline ends. The CDR3 spans 14 residues. CDR1 SGHRS and CDR2 YFSETQ come from the germline V gene. The CDR3 coding sequence is TGCGCCAGCAGCTCGGACAGTATTAATGGGGAGCTGTTTTTT. This codes for CASSSDSINGELFF.

This chain links TRBV7-9 with TRBJ1-4; 7 positions match TRBD1. This CDR3 has 13 residues. Unmatched junction bases numbered 2, after V lost 6 bases and J lost 4 bases. Germline V lookup: CDR1 SEHNR, CDR2 FQNEAQ (reference sequence). In DNA, the CDR3 is TGTGCCAGCAGGCGGGACAGTAATGAAAAACTGTTTTTT. This codes for CASRRDSNEKLFF. The whole variable domain, filled in from reference TRBV7-9 and TRBJ1-4, reads DTGVSQNPRHKITKRGQNVTFRCDPISEHNRLYWYRQTLGQGPEFLTYFQNEAQLEKSRLLSDRFSAERPKGSFSTLEIQRTEQGDSAMYLCASRRDSNEKLFFGSGTQLSVL.

V and J are TRBV18 and TRBJ2-3, with 9 bases identical to TRBD2. Germline assignment: CDR1 KGHSH and CDR2 LQKENI. The CDR3 has 15 residues. Trimming took 3 bases from V and 0 from J; bases not matched to a gene: 1. CDR3 loop: CASSPLAGSTDTQYF. DNA for the CDR3: TGTGCCAGCTCACCCCTAGCGGGGAGCACAGATACGCAGTATTTT.

The chain is built from TRBV29-1 and TRBJ2-7; TRBD1 aligns across 12 bases. The germline CDR1 and CDR2 sequences are SQVTM and ANQGSEA. The CDR3 covers 14 residues. V was pared by 8 bases and J by 5 bases, with 10 bases of the junction left unmatched. The CDR3 bases are TGCAGCATAATGGGGGGACAGGGGGCCCACGAGCAGTACTTC. Its translation: CSIMGGQGAHEQYF.

In its sample, this clone was seen once. The chain couples TRBV6-4 to TRBJ1-1; weak D call: TRBD1 (6 bases). V gave up 6 bases and J gave up 0 bases, with 11 bases separating them. The CDR3 extends over 14 amino acids. Per germline, CDR1 MRHNA and CDR2 SNTAGT. CDR3 sequence reads: CASRKTGVNTEAFF. The CDR3, as DNA: TGTGCCAGCAGGAAGACAGGAGTGAACACTGAAGCTTTCTTT.

The chain recombines TRBV6-5 with TRBJ2-1, with 11 positions matching TRBD2. The trim removed 6 bases at V and 8 bases at J, leaving 9 bases unmatched. The CDR3 is 15 residues long. Germline lookup yields CDR1 MNHEY and CDR2 SVGAGI. The CDR3 loop reads CASSSSGGAEYEQFF. The DNA of the CDR3 is TGTGCCAGCAGCAGTAGCGGGGGGGCAGAGTATGAGCAGTTCTTC.

The J gene is TRBJ1-5, the V gene TRBV7-2; D ambiguous. The V gene's germline CDR1 is SGHTA and CDR2 FQGNSA. The CDR3 sequence is 14 residues long. Trimming left V 2 bases short and J 4 bases short, with 9 bases between. CDR3 residues: CASSLSRNNQPQHF. CDR3 DNA sequence: TGTGCCAGCAGCTTATCCAGGAATAATCAGCCCCAGCATTTT.

The rearrangement links TRBV7-2 to TRBJ1-1, with D possibly being TRBD1 (6 bases). Trimming cost V 6 bases and J 5 bases, with 16 bases left between them. This CDR3 comprises 14 residues. The germline V gene has CDR1 SGHTA and CDR2 FQGNSA. The chain's CDR3 is CASRLHRVGTEAFF. The CDR3 DNA is TGTGCCAGCAGGCTTCACAGGGTCGGAACTGAAGCTTTCTTT. Drawing the rest from reference TRBV7-2 and TRBJ1-1, the complete variable domain is GAGVSQSPSNKVTEKGKDVELRCDPISGHTALYWYRQSLGQGLEFLIYFQGNSAPDKSGLPSDRFSAERTGGSVSTLTIQRTQQEDSAVYLCASRLHRVGTEAFFGQGTRLTVV.

The chain joins TRBV7-3 to TRBJ2-1, with 7 bases fitting TRBD2. After removal of 6 bases from V and 8 bases from J, the junction contained 10 bases not matched to a gene. The CDR3 spans 14 residues. The germline V gene has CDR1 SGHTA and CDR2 FQGTGA. CDR3 sequence (DNA): TGTGCCAGCAGATCTACCAGCGGGGCCGATGAGCAGTTCTTC. Amino acid sequence: CASRSTSGADEQFF. Full variable domain (outside the CDR3, taken from reference TRBV7-3 and TRBJ2-1): GAGVSQTPSNKVTEKGKYVELRCDPISGHTALYWYRQSLGQGPEFLIYFQGTGAADDSGLPNDRFFAVRPEGSVSTLKIQRTERGDSAVYLCASRSTSGADEQFFGPGTRLTVL.

This chain connects TRBV5-8 to TRBJ1-4; D is ambiguous. Trimming stripped 4 bases from V and 0 bases from J, with 19 bases between. The CDR3 length is 18 residues. Germline V gene data show CDR1 as SGHTS and CDR2 as YDEGEE. The CDR3 spells CASSAPPRASATNEKLFF. CDR3 in DNA: TGTGCCAGCAGCGCCCCCCCGAGGGCCAGTGCAACTAATGAAAAACTGTTTTTT.

This chain uses TRBV6-5 with TRBJ1-1; TRBD1 is a possible D gene (5 bases). The germline V gene encodes CDR1 MNHEY and CDR2 SVGAGI. Between the trimmed V and J ends, which lost 7 bases and 1 base, there was a span of 13 bases. This CDR3 has 14 residues. Written as DNA, the CDR3 is TGTGCCAGCACCGAGCGACAGCGGAACACTGAAGCTTTCTTT. This sequence encodes CASTERQRNTEAFF.

The V gene is TRBV29-1, the J gene TRBJ2-2, with 7 bases that match TRBD1. V was pared by 6 bases and J by 7 bases, with 11 bases of the junction left unmatched. Germline assignment: CDR1 SQVTM and CDR2 ANQGSEA. The CDR3 covers 14 residues. The CDR3, as DNA: TGCAGCGTCCTAAAGACAGGGAAGGGCGGGGAGCTGTTTTTT. Translation gives CSVLKTGKGGELFF.

This chain uses TRBV18 with TRBJ1-6; no reliable D call. Trimming stripped 2 bases from V and 9 bases from J, with 11 bases between. The CDR3 is 14 residues long. From germline, CDR1 is KGHSH and CDR2 LQKENI. Written as DNA, the CDR3 is TGTGCCAGCTCACCATCAACTCTTAGTTCACCCCTCCACTTT. It codes for CASSPSTLSSPLHF.

The rearrangement joins TRBV5-6 to TRBJ2-5, with TRBD1 identical over 9 bases. This CDR3 comprises 15 residues. CDR1 is SGHDT, CDR2 YYEEEE, per germline. The V gene end was trimmed by 5 bases and the J gene end by 0 bases; junction bases not matched to a gene: 5. CDR3 sequence: CASRGQGTYQETQYF. Written as DNA, the CDR3 is TGTGCCAGCAGAGGACAGGGGACCTACCAAGAGACCCAGTACTTC.

The chain joins TRBV9 to TRBJ2-3; 9 bases align to TRBD2. From germline, CDR1 is SGDLS and CDR2 YYNGEE. The CDR3 is 18 amino acids. V lost 0 bases, J lost 0 bases, and 8 bases stayed unmatched. In DNA form, the CDR3 reads TGTGCCAGCAGCGTAGGTCTAGCGGGGAGACTTAGCACAGATACGCAGTATTTT. This gives the protein CASSVGLAGRLSTDTQYF.

This clone was seen just once. The chain employs TRBV28 and TRBJ1-2; 7 nucleotides line up with TRBD1. Per germline, CDR1 MDHEN and CDR2 SYDVKM. CDR3 length: 13 residues. J was trimmed by 7 bases and V by 5 bases; bases with no gene match: 7. The CDR3 DNA sequence: TGTGCCAGCAGTGCAATAGGGACAGCTGGCTACACCTTC. Protein product: CASSAIGTAGYTF.

The chain employs TRBV6-6 and TRBJ2-6; the D is unclear. Germline CDR1 is MNHNY and CDR2 is SVGAGI (reference sequence). The CDR3 sequence is 14 residues long. The V and J ends lost 6 bases and 3 bases respectively, with 9 bases between them. The CDR3 bases are TGTGCCAGCAGCGTGTCGGTTGGGGCCAACGTCCTGACTTTC. Residues: CASSVSVGANVLTF.

V is TRBV27 and J is TRBJ1-2; 8 bases align to TRBD1. CDR1 MNHEY and CDR2 SMNVEV come from the germline V gene (reference sequence). The CDR3 runs to 14 residues. Trimming removed 3 bases from V and 8 bases from J; junction bases left unmatched: 8. CDR3 region: CASSLDRVSNGYTF. For the CDR3, the DNA is TGTGCCAGCAGTTTGGACAGGGTATCGAACGGCTACACCTTC.

The chain links TRBV19 to TRBJ2-1; D possibly corresponds to TRBD2 (5 bases). V was trimmed by 5 bases and J by 5 bases, leaving 16 bases between them. The CDR3 extends over 15 amino acids. Germline loops: CDR1 LNHDA, CDR2 SQIVND (reference sequence). CDR3 amino acids: CASSSEGEIHNEQFF. Written as DNA, the CDR3 is TGTGCCAGTAGTTCCGAGGGCGAAATCCACAATGAGCAGTTCTTC.

This clone has only one observation. The chain joins TRBV3-1 (or the pseudogene TRBV3-2) to TRBJ2-3; TRBD2 matches 13 bases. Germline loops: CDR1 LGHDT, CDR2 YNNKEL (reference sequence). The CDR3 covers 17 residues. Losses at the gene ends were 3 bases for V and 5 bases for J; bases not matched to a gene: 8. CDR3 coding DNA: TGTGCCAGCAGCCAGCTCGGACTAGCGGGGGCCAGAGATACGCAGTATTTT. Encoded protein: CASSQLGLAGARDTQYF.

The chain recombines TRBV7-9 with TRBJ2-3; D is unresolved. The CDR3 is 11 amino acids. CDR1 is SEHNR and CDR2 is FQNEAQ in the germline V gene (reference sequence). The V gene lost 10 bases and the J gene lost 4 bases, with 9 bases spanning the gap. The CDR3 loop reads CATPRSDTQYF. As DNA, the CDR3 is TGTGCCACCCCGAGGTCAGATACGCAGTATTTT.

V is TRBV5-1 and J is TRBJ2-4; 12 bases align to TRBD1. J gave up 1 base and V 0 bases, and 5 bases lay outside the gene matches. CDR1 SGHRS and CDR2 YFSETQ come from the germline V gene. This CDR3 has 18 residues. CDR3 in amino acids: CASSLVGTGGLAKNIQYF. The CDR3 DNA follows: TGCGCCAGCAGCTTGGTCGGGACAGGGGGCTTGGCCAAAAACATTCAGTACTTC.

The chain couples TRBV18 to TRBJ1-1, with a possible D match to TRBD1 (6 bases). The germline CDR1 and CDR2 sequences are KGHSH and LQKENI. CDR3 length: 17 residues. The ends were cut back, 6 bases at V and 0 bases at J, with 20 bases in the middle. The CDR3 bases are TGTGCCAGCTCTGTCGGGGACAAGAGGCGGGTGAACACTGAAGCTTTCTTT. Translated, it gives CASSVGDKRRVNTEAFF. The full variable domain, in which reference TRBV18 and TRBJ1-1 provide the parts outside the CDR3, is NAGVMQNPRHLVRRRGQEARLRCSPMKGHSHVYWYRQLPEEGLKFMVYLQKENIIDESGMPKERFSAEFPKEGPSILRIQQVVRGDSAAYFCASSVGDKRRVNTEAFFGQGTRLTVV.